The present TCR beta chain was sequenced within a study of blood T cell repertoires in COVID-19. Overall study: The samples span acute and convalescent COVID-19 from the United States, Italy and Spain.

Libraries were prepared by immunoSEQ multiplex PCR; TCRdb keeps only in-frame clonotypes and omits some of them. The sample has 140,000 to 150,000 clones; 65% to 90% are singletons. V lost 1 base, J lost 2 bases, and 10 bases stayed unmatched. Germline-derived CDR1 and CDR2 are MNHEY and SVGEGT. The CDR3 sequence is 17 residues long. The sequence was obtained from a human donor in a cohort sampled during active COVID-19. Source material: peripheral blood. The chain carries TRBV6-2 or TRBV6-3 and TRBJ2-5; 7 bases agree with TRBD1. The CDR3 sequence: CASSYFAQDRRQETQYF. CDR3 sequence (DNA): TGTGCCAGCAGTTACTTCGCCCAGGACAGGCGTCAAGAGACCCAGTACTTC.